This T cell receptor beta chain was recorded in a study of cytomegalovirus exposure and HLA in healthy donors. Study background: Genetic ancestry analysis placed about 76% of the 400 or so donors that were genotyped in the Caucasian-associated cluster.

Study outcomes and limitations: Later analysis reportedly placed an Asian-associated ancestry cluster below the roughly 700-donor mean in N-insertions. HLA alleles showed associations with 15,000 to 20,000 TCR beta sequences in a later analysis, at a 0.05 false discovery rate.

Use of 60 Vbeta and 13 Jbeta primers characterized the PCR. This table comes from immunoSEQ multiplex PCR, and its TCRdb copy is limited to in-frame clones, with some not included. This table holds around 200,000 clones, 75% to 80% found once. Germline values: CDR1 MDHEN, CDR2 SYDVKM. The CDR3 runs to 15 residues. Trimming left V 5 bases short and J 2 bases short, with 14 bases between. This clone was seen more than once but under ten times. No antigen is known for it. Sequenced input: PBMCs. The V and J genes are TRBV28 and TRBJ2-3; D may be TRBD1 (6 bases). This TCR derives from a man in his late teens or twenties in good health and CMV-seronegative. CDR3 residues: CASSPSGDNTDTQYF. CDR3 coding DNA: TGTGCCAGCAGTCCATCAGGGGACAACACAGATACGCAGTATTTT.